This TCR beta chain was identified during a study of blood T cell repertoires in COVID-19. On the study more broadly: Nucleic acid was either cDNA or gDNA, and it came from T cells, B-cell-depleted T cells, or PBMCs.

As processed by the authors: Estimates of nucleated cell counts were drawn from the amplification of reference gene primers. Measured with immunoSEQ multiplex PCR; TCRdb has only the in-frame clones, and not every one. V, J and clone size derive from that table, while D and trimming were established from the DNA sequence. This repertoire shows about 200,000 clones, approximately 86% found once; its top ten account for 3.8%. Participants, 18 to 89 years old, spanned approximately 25 US areas. Grouping used clinical history reported by participants in a survey and questionnaire. The CDR3 extends over 13 amino acids. Germline V gives CDR1 SNHLY, CDR2 FYNNEI. Trimming pared 5 bases from V and 0 bases from J, leaving 8 bases between.

V usage is TRBV2 and J usage is TRBJ2-7; D is unclear. The receptor's source is a woman in her thirties or forties with acute COVID-19. The source material was PBMCs or T cells enriched from blood (not recorded which). CDR3 nucleotide sequence: TGTGCCAGCAGTCTACTTAACTCCTACGAGCAGTACTTC. Translation: CASSLLNSYEQYF. The full variable domain, in which reference TRBV2 and TRBJ2-7 provide the parts outside the CDR3, is EPEVTQTPSHQVTQMGQEVILRCVPISNHLYFYWYRQILGQKVEFLVSFYNNEISEKSEIFDDQFSVERPDGSNFTLKIRSTKLEDSAMYFCASSLLNSYEQYFGPGTRLTVT.